This T cell receptor beta chain was identified in a study of blood T cells in healthy people across ages. V was cut by 2 bases and J by 7 bases, with 11 bases left in between. There are 12 residues in the CDR3. Per the germline V gene, CDR1 is DFQATT and CDR2 is SNEGSKA (reference sequence). A second PCR, run for roughly 7 to 12 cycles, used a sample-barcoded 5' primer plus a J-beta primer mix. TCRdb processed the 5' RACE reads anew with MiXCR; each CDR3 protein has one entry. The sample holds hundreds of thousands of distinct CDR3 sequences, 40% to 50% seen once. The source of this sequence is an elderly man in good health. The J gene is TRBJ1-1, the V gene TRBV20-1, with D hard to call. Sequenced input: blood. CDR3 amino acids: CSARQGQVEAFF. The CDR3 DNA reads TGCAGTGCTAGACAAGGGCAAGTTGAAGCTTTCTTT.